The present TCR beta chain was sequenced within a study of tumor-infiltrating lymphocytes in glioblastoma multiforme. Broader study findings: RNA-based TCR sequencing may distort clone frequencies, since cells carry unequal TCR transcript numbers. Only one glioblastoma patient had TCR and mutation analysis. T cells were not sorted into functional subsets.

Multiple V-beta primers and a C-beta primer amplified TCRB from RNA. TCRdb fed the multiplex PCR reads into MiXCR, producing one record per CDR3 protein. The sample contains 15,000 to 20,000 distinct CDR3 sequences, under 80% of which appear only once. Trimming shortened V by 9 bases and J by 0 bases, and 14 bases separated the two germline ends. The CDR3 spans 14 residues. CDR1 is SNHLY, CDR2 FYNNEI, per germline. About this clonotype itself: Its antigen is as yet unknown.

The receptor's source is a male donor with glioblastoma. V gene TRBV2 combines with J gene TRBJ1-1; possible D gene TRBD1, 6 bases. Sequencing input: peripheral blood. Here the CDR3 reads CARERQEVNTEAFF. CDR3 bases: TGTGCCAGAGAAAGACAGGAAGTGAACACTGAAGCTTTCTTT.